This TCR beta chain was captured by sequencing in a study of response to subunit inactivated influenza vaccine. General study findings and limits: There was a suggestion from the authors that each seasonal influenza vaccination recruits few new T cells.

This clonotype appeared a few times. Antigen specificity is unknown. The CDR3 extends over 15 amino acids. CDR1 and CDR2 (germline): SEHNR, FQNEAQ (reference sequence). Trimming took off 11 bases at V and 1 base at J, with 15 bases between the two ends. TCRdb re-called the RT-PCR reads with MiXCR, one entry per CDR3 protein. In the table there are 530,000 or so distinct CDR3 sequences, around 15% of which are singletons. The V and J genes are TRBV7-9 and TRBJ2-6; possibly TRBD2 for D (5 bases). The receptor was isolated from a man aged 45-65 years who received an inactivated influenza vaccine. The sequencing here drew on PBMCs from blood, taken approximately 12 days after vaccination. Here the CDR3 DNA reads TGTGCCTACCTCGGCCGGGGATCTGGGGCCAACGTCCTGACTTTC. Amino acids: CAYLGRGSGANVLTF. Complete variable domain (other parts from reference TRBV7-9 and TRBJ2-6): DTGVSQNPRHKITKRGQNVTFRCDPISEHNRLYWYRQTLGQGPEFLTYFQNEAQLEKSRLLSDRFSAERPKGSFSTLEIQRTEQGDSAMYLCAYLGRGSGANVLTFGAGSRLTVL.